This entry concerns a single T cell receptor (beta chain). This clonotype was recorded many times. The antigen this receptor binds is unknown. No base quality values were provided; no much bigger clone lies one nucleotide off. The data belong to a study of T cells after yellow fever vaccination (dated by TCRdb to between 2018 and 2020). Concerning the study at large: The SMART-Seq v4 Ultra Low Input RNA kit was used to prepare libraries from fractions with low cell numbers. To track T-cell clones before and after primary and booster YFV17D yellow fever vaccination, bulk TCR alpha and beta repertoires were sequenced longitudinally. Two healthy male donors, one aged 18 to 30 and one aged 30 to 40 years, made up the cohort. Blood was collected at multiple timepoints before and after primary and secondary immunization, and bulk PBMC replicates and cell subsets were isolated.

General conclusions and limits of the study: A small fraction of clonotypes appeared in both the CD4 and CD8 compartments, likely as a result of convergent recombination. After the booster, most of the clones that had expanded following primary vaccination were detected again (approximately 95% of CD4 and 80% to 90% of CD8), which suggests that memory was broadly maintained. The study included only a couple of donors, which limits how far the findings can be generalized. FACS-sorted repertoires could contain abundant contaminating clonotypes from the bulk population, so computational filtering was required. The secondary T-cell response was found to be weaker but faster than the primary response, with a peak reached on day 5 rather than on day 15.

CDR1 and CDR2 were assigned from the germline V gene as KGHSH and LQKENI. The CDR3 numbers 14 residues from cysteine through phenylalanine. This entry keeps only the CDR3 DNA: 42 bases, framed from base 1. V was cut back by 3 bases and J by 4 bases, leaving a gap of 12 bases between them. The instrument given in TCRdb is Illumina NovaSeq 6000. TCR cDNA was synthesized by 5'RACE template switching, through which a universal primer site and unique molecular identifiers were introduced. cDNA synthesis was primed from both the TCR alpha and TCR beta constant segments. Two PCR steps were used to amplify libraries, with sample barcodes and sequencing adapters being added in the second step. Sequencing of libraries was performed on Illumina HiSeq 2500 (2x100 bp) or NovaSeq (2x150 bp). Per the authors' processing: Reads were demultiplexed and collapsed into UMI consensus sequences with MIGEC, and V(D)J alignment was performed with MiXCR. Using edgeR on replicate PBMC samples, clonotypes were called vaccine-responding if FDR was below 0.01 and the log2 fold change was above 5 up to day 15. Each bulk clonotype received a CD4 or CD8 identity based on whether the sequenced CD4 or CD8 repertoire contained that clonotype at higher abundance. The raw public reads went through TCRdb reprocessing: fastp at Q25, MiXCR clone calling, in-frame beta chains kept. CDR3 protein duplicates are merged, each entry listing the most common genes and DNA. V and J calls and clone size were set by TCRdb, not the authors. A total of approximately 250,000 distinct CDR3 sequences appear in this sample, roughly 5% of them only once. The ten largest account for about 3.5% of the sample.

The label giving this sample's treatment or condition can be read as: live attenuated yellow fever vaccine strain. A standard Ficoll-Paque protocol was used to isolate PBMCs from peripheral blood. CD4 and CD8 T-cell fractions were isolated with Dynabeads CD4 and CD8 positive selection kits. TriZol was used to extract RNA from bulk PBMCs, from CD4 and CD8 fractions, and from dextramer-positive and dextramer-negative fractions. Recombination linked TRBV18 to TRBJ2-5; D gene: possibly TRBD1, on 6 matching bases. The TCR sequence derives from a man between 18 and 35 years old who received the YFV17D yellow fever vaccine. The sample here was CD4+ T cells sorted from PBMCs, taken on the day of the yellow fever booster vaccination. The CDR3 here reads CASSPGAGRETQYF. The DNA sequence reads TGTGCCAGCTCACCGGGGGCAGGGAGAGAGACCCAGTACTTC. The variable domain in full, with residues beyond the CDR3 obtained from the reference TRBV18 and TRBJ2-5 genes, is NAGVMQNPRHLVRRRGQEARLRCSPMKGHSHVYWYRQLPEEGLKFMVYLQKENIIDESGMPKERFSAEFPKEGPSILRIQQVVRGDSAAYFCASSPGAGRETQYFGPGTRLLVL.